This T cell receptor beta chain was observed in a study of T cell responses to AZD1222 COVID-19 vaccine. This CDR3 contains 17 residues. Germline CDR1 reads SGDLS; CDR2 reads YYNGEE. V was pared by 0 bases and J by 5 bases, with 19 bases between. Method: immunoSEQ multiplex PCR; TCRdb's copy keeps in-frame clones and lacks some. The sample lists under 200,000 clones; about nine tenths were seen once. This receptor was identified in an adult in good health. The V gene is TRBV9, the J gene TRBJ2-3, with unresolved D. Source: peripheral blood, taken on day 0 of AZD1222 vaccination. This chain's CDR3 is CASSVGWALDALDTQYF. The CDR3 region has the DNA TGTGCCAGCAGCGTAGGTTGGGCTCTGGACGCATTAGATACGCAGTATTTT.